Listed below are T cell receptor beta chains from one sample, sequenced in a study of blood T cell repertoires in COVID-19. Clones were sequenced by immunoSEQ multiplex PCR, and TCRdb holds only the in-frame ones, with some missing. The sample records around 250,000 clones, about 90% being singletons. The sample consisted of peripheral blood. Every receptor here comes from a woman in her sixties or seventies with COVID-19, enrolled during active disease. Both conserved end residues are part of each CDR3. A D gene is named only where the DNA matches it firmly. Size is omitted from some rows. Given values are once, few, many or a class for expanded clones.

D gene	clone size	V gene	J gene	CDR3 DNA	CDR3 protein
.	.	TRBV18	TRBJ2-1	TGTGCCAGCTCACCGCAGGGAGGTAGCTCCTACAATGAGCAGTTCTTC	CASSPQGGSSYNEQFF
TRBD1	.	TRBV7-3	TRBJ2-1	TGTGCCAGCAGCTCGCAGGGGGCCTCCTACAATGAGCAGTTCTTC	CASSSQGASYNEQFF
.	.	TRBV19	TRBJ2-3	TGTGCCAGTAGTCCAGAATATATTCGGGGGACAGATACGCAGTATTTT	CASSPEYIRGTDTQYF
TRBD1	.	TRBV9	TRBJ2-7	TGTGCCAGCAGCGCTGGGGGCGGACAGGGGTCCTACGAGCAGTACTTC	CASSAGGGQGSYEQYF
.	many	TRBV5-5	TRBJ2-7	TGTGCCAGCAGCTTGACAGGTTCCACCCCATCCTACGAGCAGTACTTC	CASSLTGSTPSYEQYF
TRBD1	once	TRBV19	TRBJ1-5	TGTGCCAGTAGTATTTCGACAGGGGGCAGTCAGCCCCAGCATTTT	CASSISTGGSQPQHF
.	few	TRBV5-4	TRBJ1-1	TGTGCCAGCAGTAGAGGAAGGGAGGGGAACACTGAAGCTTTCTTT	CASSRGREGNTEAFF
.	.	TRBV6-5	TRBJ1-5	TGTGCCAGCAGCCGATCAGCCCAGCATTTT	CASSRSAQHF
TRBD1	.	TRBV9	TRBJ2-5	TGTGCCAGCAGCTATACAGGGGTCGGGGAGACCCAGTACTTC	CASSYTGVGETQYF
.	.	TRBV25-1	TRBJ1-5	TGTGCCAGCAGTGAATGGGGGGAGCAGCCCCAGCATTTT	CASSEWGEQPQHF
.	.	TRBV29-1	TRBJ1-1	TGCAGCGTTGGGGGCGGACAGACGAACACTGAAGCTTTCTTT	CSVGGGQTNTEAFF
.	.	TRBV19	TRBJ1-1	TGTGCCAGTAGTATGAATGGAGGGGCGAACACTGAAGCTTTCTTT	CASSMNGGANTEAFF
.	.	TRBV14	TRBJ2-1	TGTGCCAGCAGCCAAGTAAAAGCGTTGGAGAATGAGCAGTTCTTC	CASSQVKALENEQFF
.	.	TRBV15	TRBJ1-5	TGTGCCACCAGCAGATTCACAGGTAATAATCAGCCCCAGCATTTT	CATSRFTGNNQPQHF
TRBD1	.	TRBV7-8	TRBJ1-2	TGTGCCAGCAGCAGTGGGACAGGGGGCGGTGGTGGCTACACCTTC	CASSSGTGGGGGYTF
TRBD1	few	TRBV11-2	TRBJ1-4	TGTGCCAGCAGCTTAGTAGGGGGCAGGGGTGAAAAACTGTTTTTT	CASSLVGGRGEKLFF
.	.	TRBV9	TRBJ1-6	TGTGCCAGCAGCGTTCAGTCCTATAATTCACCCCTCCACTTT	CASSVQSYNSPLHF
.	.	TRBV7-9	TRBJ2-1	TGTGCCAGCAGCCCCGGGGGACCCAGTGAGCAGTTCTTC	CASSPGGPSEQFF
.	.	TRBV19	TRBJ1-5	TGTGCCAGTAGTATCGGCAGGGGTCAGCCCCAGCATTTT	CASSIGRGQPQHF
TRBD2	.	TRBV6-2/TRBV6-3	TRBJ2-3	TGTGCCAGCAGCCGAGGACTAGCGGGGGGGTGGAGCACAGATACGCAGTATTTT	CASSRGLAGGWSTDTQYF
.	.	TRBV5-1	TRBJ2-7	TGCGCCAGCAGCTTGGGCCCAGGGGCAGTGAACTACGAGCAGTACTTC	CASSLGPGAVNYEQYF
.	.	TRBV4-2	TRBJ1-2	TGTGCCAGCAGCCAGGGCGGACAGAACTATGGCTACACCTTC	CASSQGGQNYGYTF
.	.	TRBV6-5	TRBJ1-6	TGTGCCATCCGCTCGAGCTCCTATAATTCACCCCTCCACTTT	CAIRSSSYNSPLHF
.	.	TRBV4-2	TRBJ2-7	TGTGCCAGCAGCCAAGATCGCGACGAGCAGTACTTC	CASSQDRDEQYF
.	.	TRBV7-2	TRBJ1-5	TGTGCCAGCAGCTTAGGGCGGAATCAGCCCCAGCATTTT	CASSLGRNQPQHF
TRBD1	.	TRBV23-1	TRBJ1-1	TGCGCCAGCAGCCGCGGACAGGCTGGTGAAGCTTTCTTT	CASSRGQAGEAFF
.	.	TRBV5-1	TRBJ2-7	TGCGCCAGCAGCTTGGTAGGGGGTATCGAGCAGTACTTC	CASSLVGGIEQYF
.	.	TRBV29-1	TRBJ1-5	TGCAGCGTTGCTACCACCGGGCAGGGTAATCAGCCCCAGCATTTT	CSVATTGQGNQPQHF
TRBD2	.	TRBV6-5	TRBJ2-3	TGTGCCGGATGTCTAGCGGGGGCTCGCACAGATACGCAGTATTTT	CAGCLAGARTDTQYF
TRBD1	few	TRBV9	TRBJ1-3	TGTGCCAGCAGCACGCAGACAGGGGGCGGAAACACCATATATTTT	CASSTQTGGGNTIYF
TRBD2	.	TRBV9	TRBJ2-1	TGTGCCAGCAGCACCCCACTAGCGGGGGGGCTGGGTGAGCAGTTCTTC	CASSTPLAGGLGEQFF
TRBD1	once	TRBV5-1	TRBJ1-1	TGCGCCAGCAGCTTGCGGGTACAGGGGGAGGGAACTGAAGCTTTCTTT	CASSLRVQGEGTEAFF
TRBD1	.	TRBV19	TRBJ1-1	TGTGCCAGTAGAAGACAGGGGGCGGGAGGAACTGAAGCTTTCTTT	CASRRQGAGGTEAFF
.	.	TRBV5-6	TRBJ2-5	TGTGCCAGCAGCTTGGGGGCACCCCAAGAGACCCAGTACTTC	CASSLGAPQETQYF
TRBD1	.	TRBV9	TRBJ2-1	TGTGCCAGCAGCGTAGTAGGTGGAGGACAGGGCTCCTACAATGAGCAGTTCTTC	CASSVVGGGQGSYNEQFF